These 4 T cell receptor beta chains came from one sample sequenced in a study of T cells after posttransplantation cyclophosphamide. Sequencing was performed with immunoSEQ multiplex PCR; in TCRdb, only in-frame clones are kept and a portion is missing. The sample includes 45,000 or so clones, roughly 92% of them seen just once. The specimen was PBMCs. The receptors originated from a woman in her forties or fifties in good health and a related stem cell transplant donor.

CDR3 region: CASSGGGFEQFF. The CDR3 coding sequence is TGTGCCAGCAGTGGGGGAGGGTTCGAGCAGTTCTTC. The chain couples TRBV6-1 to TRBJ2-1, with 7 bases that match TRBD2. The V and J ends lost 4 bases and 10 bases, in that order; junction bases with no gene match: 4. Germline assignment: CDR1 MNHNS and CDR2 SASEGT. This CDR3 region has 12 residues.

In its sample, this clone was seen once. The chain is built from TRBV28 and TRBJ2-3, with 9 positions matching TRBD2. The V gene's germline CDR1 is MDHEN and CDR2 SYDVKM. The length of the CDR3 is 17 residues. V shed 11 bases and J 3 bases; nucleotides not matched to a gene: 18. The CDR3 region has the DNA TGTGCCTCAGCGGGACTAGCCCCGGGAGTGAGTACAGATACGCAGTATTTT. Protein sequence: CASAGLAPGVSTDTQYF.

The CDR3 sequence is CASSLDGGPGELFF. DNA of the CDR3: TGCGCCAGCAGCTTGGACGGAGGACCCGGGGAGCTGTTTTTT. The rearrangement links TRBV5-1 to TRBJ2-2; TRBD2 is a possible D gene (5 bases). Looked up from germline, CDR1 is SGHRS and CDR2 is YFSETQ. The V end lost 0 bases, the J end lost 6 bases, and 9 bases lay between the germline ends. The CDR3 is made up of 14 amino acids.

This clone was seen a single time. The rearrangement uses TRBV5-1 and TRBJ2-7, with TRBD2 matching over 7 bases. With 0 bases clipped from V and 1 base from J, the junction kept 16 bases outside the gene matches. This CDR3 is 19 amino acids long. Germline CDR1 and CDR2: SGHRS and YFSETQ. The CDR3 reads CASSLVPTSTGGGSYEQYF. CDR3 nucleotide sequence: TGCGCCAGCAGCTTGGTTCCGACTAGCACCGGGGGAGGGTCCTACGAGCAGTACTTC.